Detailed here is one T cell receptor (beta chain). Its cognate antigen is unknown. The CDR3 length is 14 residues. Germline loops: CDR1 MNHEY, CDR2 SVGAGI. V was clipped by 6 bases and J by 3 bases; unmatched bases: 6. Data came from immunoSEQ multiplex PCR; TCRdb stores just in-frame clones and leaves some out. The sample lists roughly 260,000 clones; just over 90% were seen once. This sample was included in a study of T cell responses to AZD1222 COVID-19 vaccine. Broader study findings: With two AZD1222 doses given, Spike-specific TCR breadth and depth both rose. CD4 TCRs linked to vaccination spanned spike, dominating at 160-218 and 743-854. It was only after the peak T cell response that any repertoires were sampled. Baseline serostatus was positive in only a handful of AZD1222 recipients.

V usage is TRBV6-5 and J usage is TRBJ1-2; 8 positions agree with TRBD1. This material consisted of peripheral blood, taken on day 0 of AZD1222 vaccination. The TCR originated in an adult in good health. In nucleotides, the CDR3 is TGTGCCAGCAGCCCCGGACAGGGAGACTATGGCTACACCTTC. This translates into CASSPGQGDYGYTF.